This T cell receptor beta chain originates from a study of T cell repertoires in cytomegalovirus infection. Concerning this clonotype: Its antigen is currently unknown.

The CDR3 has 16 amino acids. The ends were cut back, 7 bases at V and 2 bases at J, with 18 bases in the middle. Germline loops: CDR1 LNHDA, CDR2 SQIVND (reference sequence). From the reads, TCRdb called clonotypes with MiXCR, one entry per CDR3 protein. The table has 600,000 to 700,000 distinct CDR3 sequences, roughly a third seen once. The V gene is TRBV19, the J gene TRBJ1-5; tentative D call: TRBD1 (5 bases). This receptor was identified in a human donor in good health (CMV status not recorded). Some clones in this sample may be carry-over from other donors' samples. This sample comprised cultured PBMCs, obtained from culture after CMV antigen stimulation. Here the CDR3 reads CASNKRDDLGNQPQHF. The DNA for the CDR3 is TGTGCCAGTAACAAACGGGACGACCTCGGCAATCAGCCCCAGCATTTT.